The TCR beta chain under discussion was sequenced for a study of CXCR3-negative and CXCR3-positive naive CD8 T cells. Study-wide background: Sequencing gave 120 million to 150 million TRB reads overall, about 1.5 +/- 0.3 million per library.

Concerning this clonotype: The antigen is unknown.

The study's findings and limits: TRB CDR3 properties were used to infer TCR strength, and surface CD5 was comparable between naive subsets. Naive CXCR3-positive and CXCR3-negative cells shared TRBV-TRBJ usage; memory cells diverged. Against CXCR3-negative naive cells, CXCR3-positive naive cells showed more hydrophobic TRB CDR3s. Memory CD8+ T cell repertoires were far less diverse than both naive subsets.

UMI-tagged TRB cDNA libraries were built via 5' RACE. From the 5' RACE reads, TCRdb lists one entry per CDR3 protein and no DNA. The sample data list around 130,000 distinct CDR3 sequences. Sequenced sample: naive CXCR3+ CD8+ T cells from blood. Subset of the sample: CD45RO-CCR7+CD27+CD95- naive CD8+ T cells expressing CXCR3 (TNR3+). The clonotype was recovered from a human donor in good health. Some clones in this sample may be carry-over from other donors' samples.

The CDR3 loop is CASSSSSYEQYF. This chain links TRBV7-9 with TRBJ2-7. Germline V gene data show CDR1 as SEHNR and CDR2 as FQNEAQ (reference sequence). This CDR3 has 12 amino acids.